The sequence of this T cell receptor (beta chain) was determined in a study of cytotoxic CD8 clonotypes in ibrutinib-treated CLL. Study in general: Partial responses numbered some 25 and complete responses 2; after a median approximately 70 months, approximately 14 stayed remitted and approximately twelve progressed. Findings and limits, study-wide: Baseline clonality, above age-matched healthy donor levels, tracked circulating CD8+ T-cell counts. There were few public clonotypes, and on treatment they contracted or stayed stable.

With regard to this clone: What it recognizes is unknown.

The V gene's germline CDR1 is SGHRS and CDR2 YFSETQ. This CDR3 has 15 residues. The germline V and J ends were trimmed by 0 bases and 1 base, with 10 bases remaining between them. Using immunoSEQ multiplex PCR, the repertoire was profiled, and TCRdb retains in-frame clones only, with some absent. The table records 300,000 or so clones, 67% of them present only once. The TCR originated in a human donor with chronic lymphocytic leukemia. Here the sequenced sample was PBMCs, taken after 36 months of ibrutinib treatment. The chain is built from TRBV5-1 and TRBJ1-1; no clear D. DNA of the CDR3: TGCGCCAGCAGCTTGGTAGGGTCTTCGAACACTGAAGCTTTCTTT. It yields the protein CASSLVGSSNTEAFF.